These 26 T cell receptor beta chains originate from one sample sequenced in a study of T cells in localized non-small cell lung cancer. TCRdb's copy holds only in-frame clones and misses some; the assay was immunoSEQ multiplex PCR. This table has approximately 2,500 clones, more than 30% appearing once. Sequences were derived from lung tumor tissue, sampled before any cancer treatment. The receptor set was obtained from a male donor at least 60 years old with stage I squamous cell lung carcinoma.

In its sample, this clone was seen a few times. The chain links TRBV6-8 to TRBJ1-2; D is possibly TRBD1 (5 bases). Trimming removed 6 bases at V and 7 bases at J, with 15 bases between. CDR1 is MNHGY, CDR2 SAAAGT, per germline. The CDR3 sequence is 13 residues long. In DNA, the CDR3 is TGTGCCAGCAGAAGGGACGAGTTTGGTGGCTACACCTTC. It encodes CASRRDEFGGYTF.

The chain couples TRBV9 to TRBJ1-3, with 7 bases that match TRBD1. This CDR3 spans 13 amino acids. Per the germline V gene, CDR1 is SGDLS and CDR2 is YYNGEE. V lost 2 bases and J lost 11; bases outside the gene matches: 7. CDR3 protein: CASSVQTGTAIYF. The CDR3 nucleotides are TGTGCCAGCAGCGTCCAGACAGGGACCGCCATATATTTT.

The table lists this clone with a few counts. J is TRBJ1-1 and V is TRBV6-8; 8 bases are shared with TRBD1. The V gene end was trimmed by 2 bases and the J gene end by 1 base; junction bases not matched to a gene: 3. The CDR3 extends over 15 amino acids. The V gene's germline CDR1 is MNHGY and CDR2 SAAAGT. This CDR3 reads CASSYLDRGNTEAFF. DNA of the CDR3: TGTGCCAGCAGTTACCTTGACAGGGGGAACACTGAAGCTTTCTTT.

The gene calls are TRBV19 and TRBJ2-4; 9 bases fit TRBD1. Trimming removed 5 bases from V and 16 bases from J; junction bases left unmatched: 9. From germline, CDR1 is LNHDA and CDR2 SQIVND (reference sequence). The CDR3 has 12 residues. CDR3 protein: CASSDRDREEYF. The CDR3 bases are TGTGCCAGTAGTGACCGGGACAGGGAAGAATACTTC.

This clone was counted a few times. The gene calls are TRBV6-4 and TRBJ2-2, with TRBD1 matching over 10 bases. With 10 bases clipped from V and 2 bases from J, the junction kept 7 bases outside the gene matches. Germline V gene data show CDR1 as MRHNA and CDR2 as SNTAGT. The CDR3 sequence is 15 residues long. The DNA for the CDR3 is TGTGCCATCAGGGGGGACAGGGGAAACACCGGGGAGCTGTTTTTT. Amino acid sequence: CAIRGDRGNTGELFF.

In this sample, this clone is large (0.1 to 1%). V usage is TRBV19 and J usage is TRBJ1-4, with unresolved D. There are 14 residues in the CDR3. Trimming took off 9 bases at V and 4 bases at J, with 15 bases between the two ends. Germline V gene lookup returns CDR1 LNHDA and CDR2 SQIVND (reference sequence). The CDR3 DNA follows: TGTGCCAGCCAACGATTGGAGGGTAATGAAAAACTGTTTTTT. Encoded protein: CASQRLEGNEKLFF.

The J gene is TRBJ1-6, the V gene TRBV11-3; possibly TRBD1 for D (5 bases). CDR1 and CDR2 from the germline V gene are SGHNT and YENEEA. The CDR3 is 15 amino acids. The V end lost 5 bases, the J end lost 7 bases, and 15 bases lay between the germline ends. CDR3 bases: TGTGCCAGCAGCCCGGGCTACTGGGGGAATTCACCCCTCCACTTT. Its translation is CASSPGYWGNSPLHF.

Here the CDR3 reads CASIGREGRSYNEQFF. The CDR3 DNA reads TGTGCCAGTATAGGTAGGGAGGGACGGTCCTACAATGAGCAGTTCTTC. V usage is TRBV19 and J usage is TRBJ2-1, with TRBD2 matching 7 bases. CDR1 is LNHDA and CDR2 is SQIVND in the germline V gene (reference sequence). The junction had 10 bases not matched to a gene; V was cut back by 7 bases and J by 1 base. The CDR3 runs 16 residues.

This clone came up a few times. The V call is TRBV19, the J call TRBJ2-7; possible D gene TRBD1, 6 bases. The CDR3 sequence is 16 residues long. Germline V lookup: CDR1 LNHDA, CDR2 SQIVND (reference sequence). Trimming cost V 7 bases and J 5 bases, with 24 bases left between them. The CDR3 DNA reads TGTGCCAGTACCTCGTTGTCGGCACAGGGAATCCACGAGCAGTACTTC. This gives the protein CASTSLSAQGIHEQYF.

The sequenced CDR3 bases are TGTGCCAGCAGTGAAGCAGCCACCGGGGAGCTGTTT. Translated: CASSEAATGELF. The CDR3 in its entirety is CASSEAATGELFF. The rearrangement links TRBV6-1 to TRBJ2-2; D not resolved. Read sequence stops 1 residue before the CDR3 end, and the germline J gene provides the missing end. The CDR3 is made up of 13 amino acids. Germline V gene sequence: CDR1 MNHNS, CDR2 SASEGT. V gave up 0 bases and J gave up 4 bases, with 3 bases separating them.

This CDR3 is CASSFRTASTDTQYF. The CDR3 DNA is TGTGCCAGCAGCTTCCGGACAGCTAGCACAGATACGCAGTATTTT. The chain carries TRBV11-3 and TRBJ2-3, with D possibly matching TRBD1 (6 bases). The CDR3 has 15 residues. CDR1 SGHNT and CDR2 YENEEA come from the germline V gene. V was clipped by 3 bases and J by 0 bases, with 10 bases between them.

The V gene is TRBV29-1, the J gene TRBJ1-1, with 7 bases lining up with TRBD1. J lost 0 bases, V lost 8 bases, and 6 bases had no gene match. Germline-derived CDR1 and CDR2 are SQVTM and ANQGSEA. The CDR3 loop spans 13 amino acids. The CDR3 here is CSCSDRMNTEAFF. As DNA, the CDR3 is TGCAGCTGCTCGGACAGGATGAACACTGAAGCTTTCTTT.

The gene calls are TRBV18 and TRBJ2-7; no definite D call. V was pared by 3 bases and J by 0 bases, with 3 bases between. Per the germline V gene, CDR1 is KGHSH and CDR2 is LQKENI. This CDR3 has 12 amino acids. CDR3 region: CASSPSSYEQYF. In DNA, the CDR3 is TGTGCCAGCTCACCCAGCTCCTACGAGCAGTACTTC.

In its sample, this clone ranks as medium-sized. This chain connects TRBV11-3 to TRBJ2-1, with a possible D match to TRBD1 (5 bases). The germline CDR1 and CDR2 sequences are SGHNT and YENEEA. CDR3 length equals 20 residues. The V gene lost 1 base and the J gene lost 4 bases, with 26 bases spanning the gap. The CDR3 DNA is TGTGCCAGCAGCTTAGTGCAGGGTCTATTCCCCGTTGGTCCTTACAATGAGCAGTTCTTC. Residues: CASSLVQGLFPVGPYNEQFF.

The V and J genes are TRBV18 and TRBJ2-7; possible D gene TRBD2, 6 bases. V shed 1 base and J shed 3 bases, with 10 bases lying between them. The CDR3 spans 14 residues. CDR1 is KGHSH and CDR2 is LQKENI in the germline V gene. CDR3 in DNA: TGTGCCAGCTCACCACAGGGAGGTATCTACGAGCAGTACTTC. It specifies CASSPQGGIYEQYF.

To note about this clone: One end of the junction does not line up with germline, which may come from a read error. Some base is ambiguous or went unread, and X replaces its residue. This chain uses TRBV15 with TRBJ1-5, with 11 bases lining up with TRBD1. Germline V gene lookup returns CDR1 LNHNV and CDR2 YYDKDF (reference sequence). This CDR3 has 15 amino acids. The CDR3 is CXTSRRDRGSQPQHF. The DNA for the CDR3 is TGTGYCACCAGCCGCCGGGACAGGGGGAGTCAGCCCCAGCATTTT.

CDR3 amino acids: CASSSYQENTEAFF. Written as DNA, the CDR3 is TGCGCCAGCAGCTCCTACCAGGAGAACACTGAAGCTTTCTTT. The gene calls are TRBV5-1 and TRBJ1-1; no clear D. The CDR3 totals 14 residues. The V gene lost 3 bases and the J gene lost 1 base, with 10 bases spanning the gap. Germline assignment: CDR1 SGHRS and CDR2 YFSETQ.

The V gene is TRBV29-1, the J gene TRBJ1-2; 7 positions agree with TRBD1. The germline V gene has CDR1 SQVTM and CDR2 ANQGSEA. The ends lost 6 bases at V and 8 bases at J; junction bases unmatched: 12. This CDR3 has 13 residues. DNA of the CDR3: TGCAGCGTGGATGACAGGGTATATAGCGGCTACACCTTC. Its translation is CSVDDRVYSGYTF.

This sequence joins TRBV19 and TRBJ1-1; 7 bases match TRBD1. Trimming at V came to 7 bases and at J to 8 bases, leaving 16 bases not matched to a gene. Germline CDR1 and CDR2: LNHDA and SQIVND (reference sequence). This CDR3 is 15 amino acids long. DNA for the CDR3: TGTGCCAGTATTGCGACAGGGCATCTCCAACCGGAAGCTTTCTTT. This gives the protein CASIATGHLQPEAFF. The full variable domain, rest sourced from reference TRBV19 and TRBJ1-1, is DGGITQSPKYLFRKEGQNVTLSCEQNLNHDAMYWYRQDPGQGLRLIYYSQIVNDFQKGDIAEGYSVSREKKESFPLTVTSAQKNPTAFYLCASIATGHLQPEAFFGQGTRLTVV.

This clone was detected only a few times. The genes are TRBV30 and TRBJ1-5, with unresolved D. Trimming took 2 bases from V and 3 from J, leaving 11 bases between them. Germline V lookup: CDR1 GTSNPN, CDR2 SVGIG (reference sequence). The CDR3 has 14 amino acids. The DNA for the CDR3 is TGTGCCTGGAGTCTCAACAGCCTCAATCAGCCCCAGCATTTT. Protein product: CAWSLNSLNQPQHF.

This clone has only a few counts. Here the CDR3 reads CASSEGNYGYTF. As DNA, the CDR3 is TGTGCCAGCAGTGAGGGAAACTATGGCTACACCTTC. The chain links TRBV6-8 to TRBJ1-2; D uncertain. Trimming took 5 bases from V and 2 from J, leaving 6 bases between them. The CDR3 spans 12 residues. CDR1 is MNHGY and CDR2 is SAAAGT in the germline V gene.

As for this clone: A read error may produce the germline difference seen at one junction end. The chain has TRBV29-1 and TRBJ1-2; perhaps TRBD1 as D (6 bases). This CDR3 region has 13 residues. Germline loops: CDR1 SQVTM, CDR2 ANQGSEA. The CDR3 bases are TGCAGCGTTGAACGGGGGCTCGGCTATGGTTACACCTTC. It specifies CSVERGLGYGYTF.

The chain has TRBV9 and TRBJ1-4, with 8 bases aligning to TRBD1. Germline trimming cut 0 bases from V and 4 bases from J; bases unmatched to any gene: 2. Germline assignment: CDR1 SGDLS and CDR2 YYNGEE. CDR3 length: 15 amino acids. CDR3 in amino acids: CASSVGTGLNEKLFF. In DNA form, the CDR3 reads TGTGCCAGCAGCGTAGGGACAGGGCTTAATGAAAAACTGTTTTTT.

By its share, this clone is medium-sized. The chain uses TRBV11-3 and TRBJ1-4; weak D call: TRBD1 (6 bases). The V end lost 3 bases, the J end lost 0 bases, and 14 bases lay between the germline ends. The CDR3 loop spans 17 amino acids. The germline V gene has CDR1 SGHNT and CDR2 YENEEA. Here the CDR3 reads CASSLVQGEATNEKLFF. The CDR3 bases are TGTGCCAGCAGCTTGGTACAGGGAGAAGCAACTAATGAAAAACTGTTTTTT. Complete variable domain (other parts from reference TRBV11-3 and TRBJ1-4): EAGVVQSPRYKIIEKKQPVAFWCNPISGHNTLYWYLQNLGQGPELLIRYENEEAVDDSQLPKDRFSAERLKGVDSTLKIQPAELGDSAVYLCASSLVQGEATNEKLFFGSGTQLSVL.

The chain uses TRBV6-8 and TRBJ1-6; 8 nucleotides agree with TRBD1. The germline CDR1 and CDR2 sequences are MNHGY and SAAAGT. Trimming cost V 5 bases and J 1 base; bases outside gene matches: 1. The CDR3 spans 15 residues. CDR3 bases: TGTGCCAGCAGTAACAGGGGGTCCTATAATTCACCCCTCCACTTT. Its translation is CASSNRGSYNSPLHF.

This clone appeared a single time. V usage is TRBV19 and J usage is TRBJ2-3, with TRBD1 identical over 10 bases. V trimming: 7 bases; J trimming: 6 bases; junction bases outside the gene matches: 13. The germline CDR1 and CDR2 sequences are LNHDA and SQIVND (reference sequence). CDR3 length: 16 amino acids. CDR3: CASTPTGGRPWDTQYF. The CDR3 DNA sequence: TGTGCCAGTACCCCGACAGGGGGCCGGCCTTGGGATACGCAGTATTTT.